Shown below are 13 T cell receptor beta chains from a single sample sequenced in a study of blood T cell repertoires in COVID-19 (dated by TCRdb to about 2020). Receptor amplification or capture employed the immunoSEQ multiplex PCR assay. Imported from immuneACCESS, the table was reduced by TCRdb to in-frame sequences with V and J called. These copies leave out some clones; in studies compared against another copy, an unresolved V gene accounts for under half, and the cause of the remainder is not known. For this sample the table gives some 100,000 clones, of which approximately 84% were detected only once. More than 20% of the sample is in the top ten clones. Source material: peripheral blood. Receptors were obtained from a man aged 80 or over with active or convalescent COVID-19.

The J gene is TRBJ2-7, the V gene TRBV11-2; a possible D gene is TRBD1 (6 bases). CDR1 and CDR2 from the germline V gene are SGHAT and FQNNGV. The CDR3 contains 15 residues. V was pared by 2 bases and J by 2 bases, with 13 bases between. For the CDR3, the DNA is TGTGCCAGCAGCTTACAGGGGTCCGGGGCCTACGAGCAGTACTTC. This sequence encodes CASSLQGSGAYEQYF.

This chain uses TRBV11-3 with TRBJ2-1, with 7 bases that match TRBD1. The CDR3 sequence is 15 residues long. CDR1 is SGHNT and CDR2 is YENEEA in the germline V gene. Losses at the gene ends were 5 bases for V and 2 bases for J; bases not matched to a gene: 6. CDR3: CASSEGAGAYNEQFF. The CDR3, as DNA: TGTGCCAGCAGCGAGGGGGCAGGAGCCTACAATGAGCAGTTCTTC.

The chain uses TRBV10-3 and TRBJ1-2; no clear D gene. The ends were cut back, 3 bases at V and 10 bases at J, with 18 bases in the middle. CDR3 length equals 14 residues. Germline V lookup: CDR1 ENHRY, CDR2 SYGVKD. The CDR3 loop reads CAISDIGSPANYTF. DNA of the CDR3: TGTGCCATCAGTGATATTGGTTCCCCAGCGAACTACACCTTC.

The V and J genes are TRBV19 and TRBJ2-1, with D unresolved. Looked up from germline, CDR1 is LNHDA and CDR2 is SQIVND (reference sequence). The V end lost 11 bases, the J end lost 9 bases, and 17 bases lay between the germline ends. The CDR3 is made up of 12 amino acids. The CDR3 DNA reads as TGTGCCTCCAGAGAGGCGTCCGCTGAGCAGTTCTTC. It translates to CASREASAEQFF.

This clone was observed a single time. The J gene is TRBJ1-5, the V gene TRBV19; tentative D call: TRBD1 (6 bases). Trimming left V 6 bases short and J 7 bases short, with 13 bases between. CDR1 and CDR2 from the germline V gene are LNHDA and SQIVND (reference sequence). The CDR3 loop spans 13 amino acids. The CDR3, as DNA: TGTGCCAGTAGGCGACAGGAAGACCAGCCCCAGCATTTT. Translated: CASRRQEDQPQHF. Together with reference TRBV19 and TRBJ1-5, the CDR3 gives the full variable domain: DGGITQSPKYLFRKEGQNVTLSCEQNLNHDAMYWYRQDPGQGLRLIYYSQIVNDFQKGDIAEGYSVSREKKESFPLTVTSAQKNPTAFYLCASRRQEDQPQHFGDGTRLSIL.

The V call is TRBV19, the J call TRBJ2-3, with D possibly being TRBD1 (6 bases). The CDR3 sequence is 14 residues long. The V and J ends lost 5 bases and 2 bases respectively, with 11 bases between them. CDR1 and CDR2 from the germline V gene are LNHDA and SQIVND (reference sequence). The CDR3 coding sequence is TGTGCCAGTAGTCCCAAGGGGGACACAGATACGCAGTATTTT. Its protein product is CASSPKGDTDTQYF.

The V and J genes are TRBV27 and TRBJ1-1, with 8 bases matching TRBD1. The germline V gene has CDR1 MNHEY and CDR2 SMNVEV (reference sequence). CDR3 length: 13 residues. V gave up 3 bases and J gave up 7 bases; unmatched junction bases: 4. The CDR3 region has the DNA TGTGCCAGCAGTTTGGCAGGGGGCCTTGAAGCTTTCTTT. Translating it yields CASSLAGGLEAFF.

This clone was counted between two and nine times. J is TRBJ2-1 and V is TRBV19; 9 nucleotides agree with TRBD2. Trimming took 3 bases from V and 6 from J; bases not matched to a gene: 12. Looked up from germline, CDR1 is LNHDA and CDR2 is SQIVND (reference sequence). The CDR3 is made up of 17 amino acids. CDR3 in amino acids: CASSIVQRGARINEQFF. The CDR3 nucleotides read TGTGCCAGTAGTATTGTCCAGCGGGGGGCCCGAATCAATGAGCAGTTCTTC.

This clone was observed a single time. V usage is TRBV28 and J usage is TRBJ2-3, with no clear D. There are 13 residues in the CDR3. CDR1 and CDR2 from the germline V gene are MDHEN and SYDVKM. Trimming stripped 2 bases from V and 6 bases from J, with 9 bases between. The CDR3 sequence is CASSLGRLDTQYF. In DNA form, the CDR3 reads TGTGCCAGCAGTTTAGGTAGACTGGATACGCAGTATTTT.

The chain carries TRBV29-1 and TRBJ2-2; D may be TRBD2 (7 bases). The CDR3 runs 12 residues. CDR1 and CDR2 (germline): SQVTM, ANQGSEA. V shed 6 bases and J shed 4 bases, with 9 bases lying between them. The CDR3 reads CSVRGGTGELFF. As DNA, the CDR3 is TGCAGCGTGAGGGGGGGCACCGGGGAGCTGTTTTTT.

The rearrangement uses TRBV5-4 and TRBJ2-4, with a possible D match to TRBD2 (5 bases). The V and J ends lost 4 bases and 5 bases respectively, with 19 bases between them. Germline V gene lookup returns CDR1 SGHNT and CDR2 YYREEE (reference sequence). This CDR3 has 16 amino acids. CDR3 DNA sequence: TGTGCCAGCAGCCCCCCAGGCCAAGAGGGAGAAAACATTCAGTACTTC. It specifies CASSPPGQEGENIQYF.

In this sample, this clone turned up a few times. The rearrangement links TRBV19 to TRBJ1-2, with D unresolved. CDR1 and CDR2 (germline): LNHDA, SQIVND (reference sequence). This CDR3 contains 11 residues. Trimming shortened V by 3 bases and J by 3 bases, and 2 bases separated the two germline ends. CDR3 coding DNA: TGTGCCAGTAGTATCTACTATGGCTACACCTTC. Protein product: CASSIYYGYTF.

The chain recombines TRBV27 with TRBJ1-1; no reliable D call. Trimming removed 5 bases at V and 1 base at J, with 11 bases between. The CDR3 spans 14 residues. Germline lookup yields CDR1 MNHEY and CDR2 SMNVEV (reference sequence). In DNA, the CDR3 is TGTGCCAGCAGTCCCCTAGGTCCGAACACTGAAGCTTTCTTT. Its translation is CASSPLGPNTEAFF.